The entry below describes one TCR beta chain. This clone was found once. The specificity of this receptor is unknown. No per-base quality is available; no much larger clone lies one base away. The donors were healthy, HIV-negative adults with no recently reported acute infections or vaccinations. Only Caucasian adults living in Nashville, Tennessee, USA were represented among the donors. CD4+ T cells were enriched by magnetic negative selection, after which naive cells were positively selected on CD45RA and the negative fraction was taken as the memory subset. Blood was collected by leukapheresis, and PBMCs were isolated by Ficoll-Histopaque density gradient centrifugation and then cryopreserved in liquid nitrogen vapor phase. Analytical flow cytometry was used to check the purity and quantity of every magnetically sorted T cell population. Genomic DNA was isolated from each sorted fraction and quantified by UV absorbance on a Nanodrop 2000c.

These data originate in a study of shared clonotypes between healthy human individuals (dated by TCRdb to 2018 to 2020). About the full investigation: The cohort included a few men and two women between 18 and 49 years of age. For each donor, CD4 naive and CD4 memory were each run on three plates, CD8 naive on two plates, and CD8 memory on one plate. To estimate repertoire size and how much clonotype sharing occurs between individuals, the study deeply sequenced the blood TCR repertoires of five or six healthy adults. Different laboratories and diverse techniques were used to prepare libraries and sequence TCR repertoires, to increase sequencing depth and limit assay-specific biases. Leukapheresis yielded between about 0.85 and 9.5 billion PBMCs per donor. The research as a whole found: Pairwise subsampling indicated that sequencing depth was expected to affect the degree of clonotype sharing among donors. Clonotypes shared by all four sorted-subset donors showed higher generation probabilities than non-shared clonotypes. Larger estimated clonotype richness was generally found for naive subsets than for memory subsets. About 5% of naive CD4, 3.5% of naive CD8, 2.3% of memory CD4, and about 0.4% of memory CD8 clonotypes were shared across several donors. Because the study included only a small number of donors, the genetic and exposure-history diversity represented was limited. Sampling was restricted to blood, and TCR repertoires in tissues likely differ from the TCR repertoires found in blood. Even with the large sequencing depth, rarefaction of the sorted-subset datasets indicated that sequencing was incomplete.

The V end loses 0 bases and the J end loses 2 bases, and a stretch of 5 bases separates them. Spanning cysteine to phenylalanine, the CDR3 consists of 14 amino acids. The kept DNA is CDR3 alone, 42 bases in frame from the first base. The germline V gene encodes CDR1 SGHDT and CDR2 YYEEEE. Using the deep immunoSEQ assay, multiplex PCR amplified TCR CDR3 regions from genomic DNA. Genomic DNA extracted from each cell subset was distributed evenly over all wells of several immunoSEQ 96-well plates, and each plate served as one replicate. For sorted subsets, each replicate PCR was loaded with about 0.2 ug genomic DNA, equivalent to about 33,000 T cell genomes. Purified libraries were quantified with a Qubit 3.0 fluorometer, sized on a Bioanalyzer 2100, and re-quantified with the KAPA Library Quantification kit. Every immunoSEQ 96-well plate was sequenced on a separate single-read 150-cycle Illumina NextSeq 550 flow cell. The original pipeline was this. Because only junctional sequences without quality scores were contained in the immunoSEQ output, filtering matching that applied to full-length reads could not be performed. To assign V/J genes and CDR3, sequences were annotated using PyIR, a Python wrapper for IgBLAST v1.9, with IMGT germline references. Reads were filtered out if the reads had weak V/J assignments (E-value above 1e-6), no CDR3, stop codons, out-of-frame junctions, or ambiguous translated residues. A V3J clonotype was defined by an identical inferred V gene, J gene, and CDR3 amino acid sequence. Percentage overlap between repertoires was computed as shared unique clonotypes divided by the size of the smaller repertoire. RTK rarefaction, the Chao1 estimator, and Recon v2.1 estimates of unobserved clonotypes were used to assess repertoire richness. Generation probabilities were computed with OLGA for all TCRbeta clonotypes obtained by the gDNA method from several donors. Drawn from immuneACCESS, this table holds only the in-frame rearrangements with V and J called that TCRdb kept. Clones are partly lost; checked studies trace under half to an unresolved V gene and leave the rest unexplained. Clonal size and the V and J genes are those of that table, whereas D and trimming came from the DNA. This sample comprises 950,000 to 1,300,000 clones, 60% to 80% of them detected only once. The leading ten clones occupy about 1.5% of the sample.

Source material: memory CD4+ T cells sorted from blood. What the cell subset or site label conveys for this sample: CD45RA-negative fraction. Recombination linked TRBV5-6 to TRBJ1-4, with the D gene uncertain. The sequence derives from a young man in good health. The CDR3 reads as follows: CASSLGRTNEKLFF. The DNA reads TGTGCCAGCAGCTTGGGGCGGACTAATGAAAAACTGTTTTTT. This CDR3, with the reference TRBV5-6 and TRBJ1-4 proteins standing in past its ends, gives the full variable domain DAGVTQSPTHLIKTRGQQVTLRCSPKSGHDTVSWYQQALGQGPQFIFQYYEEEERQRGNFPDRFSGHQFPNYSSELNVNALLLGDSALYLCASSLGRTNEKLFFGSGTQLSVL.